This is a list of T cell receptor beta chains from one sample in a study of T cell responses to AZD1222 COVID-19 vaccine. Produced via immunoSEQ multiplex PCR; TCRdb's table is partial and in-frame only. This sample has approximately 150,000 clones, with approximately 90% found just once. The sequences come from peripheral blood, collected on day 0 of AZD1222 vaccination. The source is an adult in good health. Each CDR3 is given without its conserved first and last residue. Fields, in order: V gene, J gene, CDR3 protein.

TRBV19	TRBJ1-5	ASSIGGQPQH
TRBV19	TRBJ2-3	ASRRLTGGGRDTQY
TRBV19	TRBJ2-1	ASRTSGNEQF
TRBV5-1	TRBJ2-7	ASSTGLAGGSEQY
TRBV21-1	TRBJ1-4	ASSKVEYMKEKLF
TRBV6-5	TRBJ1-5	ASGDLHNQPQH
TRBV6-5	TRBJ1-4	ASSYSGEKLF
TRBV5-1	TRBJ2-2	ASSLGETNTGELF
TRBV7-9	TRBJ2-5	ASSPQLAARETQY
TRBV6-5	TRBJ1-3	AIRTAFSSGNTIY
TRBV7-8	TRBJ2-1	ASIVSGRATYNEQF
TRBV2	TRBJ2-7	ASSGQDYEQY
TRBV11-1	TRBJ1-4	ASSNQPGQSNEKLF
TRBV6-6	TRBJ1-2	AGGGGYGYT
TRBV7-8	TRBJ1-2	ASSSTGAYGYT
TRBV6-2/TRBV6-3	TRBJ2-1	ASSFVDFTYNSGANEQF
TRBV3-1/TRBV3-2	TRBJ2-2	ASSQDGRAPGELF
TRBV5-6	TRBJ1-5	ASSSTRTAGNQPQH
TRBV10-3	TRBJ2-4	AISEQDRRIAKNIQY
TRBV28	TRBJ1-5	ASSLGVDQPQH
TRBV28	TRBJ1-6	ASSADRGRKSPLH
TRBV4-2	TRBJ2-1	ASSQGDRGVTEQF
TRBV10-3	TRBJ2-3	AITGQGNTDTQY
TRBV15	TRBJ1-1	ATSRDQPEAF
TRBV18	TRBJ1-1	ASSPSGQPGGTEAF
TRBV7-9	TRBJ2-2	ASSPGGYPNTGELF
TRBV28	TRBJ1-1	ASSFDTEAF
TRBV30	TRBJ1-6	AWAPPGGERDNSPLH
TRBV9	TRBJ1-3	ASSVEGSSGNTIY
TRBV5-4	TRBJ1-1	ASSFSGGGAF
TRBV20-1	TRBJ1-6	SASGQGMMAPLH
TRBV30	TRBJ1-2	AWRGSLDGTGGFYGYT
TRBV27	TRBJ2-7	ASSSLQGGGYEQY
TRBV25-1	TRBJ2-1	ASSALLAGVSYNEQF
TRBV27	TRBJ1-2	ASSFGRGPNYGYT
TRBV11-2	TRBJ2-6	ASSLRDRGSGGANVLT
TRBV27	TRBJ1-1	ASSRGGRGLNTEAF
TRBV6-5	TRBJ1-5	ASSIRGNQPQH
TRBV28	TRBJ1-5	ASSLYNQPQH
TRBV7-8	TRBJ1-2	ASSPRGDGYT
TRBV2	TRBJ2-1	ASRGTSGSTPEQF
TRBV29-1	TRBJ2-3	SVLTGYTDTQY
TRBV5-6	TRBJ2-1	ASSLDETYNEQF
TRBV15	TRBJ2-3	ATSRVGLADPSQDTQY
TRBV3-1/TRBV3-2	TRBJ2-7	ASSQGAGQGD
TRBV16	TRBJ1-1	ASSPPGQGTRNTEAF
TRBV5-1	TRBJ2-7	ASSLEGYEQY
TRBV4-3	TRBJ2-1	ASSHDGRERPYNEQF
TRBV27	TRBJ2-7	ASSRPTQSEQY
TRBV5-1	TRBJ1-2	ASSLSWGNYGYT
TRBV30	TRBJ1-1	AWSPGPEAF
TRBV5-4	TRBJ1-1	ASSSSMNTEAF
TRBV7-2	TRBJ1-4	ASSLVWGGQGDGNEKLF
TRBV7-2	TRBJ2-2	ASSLTGGAGTGELF
TRBV7-9	TRBJ1-4	ASSTRQGTNEKLF